This TCR beta chain came from a study of T cell responses to AZD1222 COVID-19 vaccine. Germline V gives CDR1 LNHNV, CDR2 YYDKDF (reference sequence). V shed 0 bases and J 5 bases; nucleotides not matched to a gene: 6. The CDR3 is made up of 15 amino acids. Sequenced by immunoSEQ multiplex PCR; TCRdb stores in-frame clones only, minus some. Among about 150,000 clones, approximately 94% were seen once, and the ten largest hold 1.3%. This sequence joins TRBV15 and TRBJ1-1; the match to TRBD1 covers 7 bases. This receptor was taken from an adult in good health. The sample consisted of peripheral blood, taken on day 0 of AZD1222 vaccination. The CDR3 sequence: CATSRDTDRSTEAFF. In DNA, the CDR3 is TGTGCCACCAGCAGAGATACGGACAGGTCAACTGAAGCTTTCTTT.